These 8 T cell receptor beta chains originate from one sample sequenced in a study of T cell clonality in common variable immunodeficiency. Clones were read by immunoSEQ multiplex PCR, and TCRdb kept only the in-frame ones, dropping some. The sample presents fewer than 50,000 clones, none singletons. Source material: peripheral blood mononuclear cells. Every receptor here comes from a person aged 18 to 75 in good health.

This clone was picked up many times. The read halts 3 residues ahead of the CDR3 end, with the missing end drawn from the germline J gene. The chain is built from TRBV7-3 and TRBJ2-3; D not resolved. V lost 2 bases and J 2 bases, leaving 11 bases between the germline ends. Germline V lookup: CDR1 SGHTA, CDR2 FQGTGA. This CDR3 has 15 amino acids. CDR3 protein: CASSLLSAVTDTQYF. The CDR3 DNA, read in part, is TGTGCCAGCAGCTTATTGAGCGCCGTCACAGATACG.

This clone has at least ten counts. The read is 3 residues too short to cover the CDR3 end, so that end is filled in from the germline J gene. The genes are TRBV20-1 and TRBJ2-7, with 7 nucleotides matching TRBD1. Looked up from germline, CDR1 is DFQATT and CDR2 is SNEGSKA (reference sequence). V lost 0 bases, J lost 6 bases, and 11 bases stayed unmatched. The CDR3 covers 15 residues. The part of the CDR3 DNA that was read is TGCAGTGCTAGAGAAAGACAGGGCGCGCTCCTCGAG. Its translation: CSARERQGALLE. The full CDR3 protein is CSARERQGALLEQYF.

This clone was seen at least ten times. Read sequence stops 3 residues before the CDR3 end, and the germline J gene provides the missing end. J is TRBJ2-1 and V is TRBV13, with 10 bases matching TRBD2. Germline loops: CDR1 PRHDT, CDR2 FYEKMQ (reference sequence). Losses at the gene ends were 5 bases for V and 3 bases for J; bases not matched to a gene: 19. CDR3 length equals 20 residues. CDR3 protein: CASSPGVELAGGYGYNEQFF. Partial CDR3 DNA: TGTGCCAGCAGCCCGGGAGTCGAGTTAGCGGGAGGATATGGCTACAATGAG. Combining the CDR3 with reference TRBV13 and TRBJ2-1 gives the whole variable domain AAGVIQSPRHLIKEKRETATLKCYPIPRHDTVYWYQQGPGQDPQFLISFYEKMQSDKGSIPDRFSAQQFSDYHSELNMSSLELGDSALYFCASSPGVELAGGYGYNEQFFGPGTRLTVL.

This clone was seen many times. The read ends 3 residues early relative to the CDR3; the germline J gene fills the gap. The same CDR3 is also encoded by other DNA sequences in this sample. V gene TRBV13 combines with J gene TRBJ2-5, with D maybe TRBD1 (5 bases). The length of the CDR3 is 14 residues. Between the trimmed V and J ends, which lost 5 bases and 4 bases, there was a span of 14 bases. The V gene's germline CDR1 is PRHDT and CDR2 FYEKMQ (reference sequence). The CDR3 DNA, read in part, is TGTGCCAGCAGCCCCGGAAGGGGTGGAGAGACC. This sequence encodes CASSPGRGGET. Given in full, the CDR3 is CASSPGRGGETQYF. Supplemented by reference TRBV13 and TRBJ2-5, the full variable domain reads AAGVIQSPRHLIKEKRETATLKCYPIPRHDTVYWYQQGPGQDPQFLISFYEKMQSDKGSIPDRFSAQQFSDYHSELNMSSLELGDSALYFCASSPGRGGETQYFGPGTRLLVL.

This clone was seen ten or more times. The CDR3 sequence is CASSPRQGYSNQPQHF. The sequenced CDR3 bases are TGCGCCAGCAGTCCGAGACAGGGGTATAGCAATCAGCCC. The chain carries TRBV4-1 and TRBJ1-5; 8 nucleotides agree with TRBD1. The CDR3 goes on 3 residues after the read ends, and that part is filled in from the germline J gene. Looked up from germline, CDR1 is MGHRA and CDR2 is YSYEKL. The CDR3 has 16 residues. The junction had 7 bases not matched to a gene; V was cut back by 6 bases and J by 0 bases.

The sample holds many counts of this clone. The read terminates 3 residues before the CDR3 end, so the remaining end is supplied by the germline J gene. The chain recombines TRBV5-4 with TRBJ2-7; 11 bases fit TRBD2. Germline assignment: CDR1 SGHNT and CDR2 YYREEE (reference sequence). V lost 3 bases to trimming and J lost 3 bases; unmatched junction nucleotides: 5. CDR3 length: 15 amino acids. CDR3 region: CASSSTSGSIYEQYF. The part of the CDR3 DNA that was read is TGTGCCAGCAGCTCAACTAGCGGGAGTATCTACGAG.

This clone was recorded at least ten times. The read ends 3 residues early relative to the CDR3; the germline J gene fills the gap. V and J are TRBV5-1 and TRBJ1-4; unclear D gene. Germline V gives CDR1 SGHRS, CDR2 YFSETQ. CDR3 length: 15 amino acids. Trimming pared 4 bases from V and 1 base from J, leaving 11 bases between. The CDR3 here is CASSLQQRTNEKLFF. The CDR3 bases that were read are TGCGCCAGCAGCCTACAACAGAGAACTAATGAAAAA.

In this sample, this clone turned up many times. The sequenced fragment ends 3 residues before the CDR3 boundary, so the rest is inferred from the germline J gene. V gene TRBV19 combines with J gene TRBJ2-7, with 9 bases aligning to TRBD1. Trimming at V came to 10 bases and at J to 3 bases, leaving 7 bases not matched to a gene. Germline loops: CDR1 LNHDA, CDR2 SQIVND (reference sequence). This CDR3 contains 13 residues. The CDR3 sequence: CATAQGAGYEQYF. The part of the CDR3 DNA that was read is TGTGCCACCGCACAGGGGGCCGGCTACGAG.